The 19 T cell receptor beta chains below come from one sample, sequenced in a study of blood T cells in healthy people across ages. The second PCR ran roughly 6 to 11 cycles with a sample-barcoded 5' primer and J-beta primers. TCRdb passed the 5' RACE reads through MiXCR, listing each CDR3 protein once. This table holds 1.5 million to 1.9 million distinct CDR3 sequences, roughly two fifths found once. Sequencing was performed on blood. The source is a woman younger than 35 in good health.

V gene TRBV27 combines with J gene TRBJ2-7; tentative D call: TRBD2 (6 bases). Germline loops: CDR1 MNHEY, CDR2 SMNVEV (reference sequence). The CDR3 is made up of 14 amino acids. V shed 5 bases and J shed 1 base, with 12 bases lying between them. In DNA form, the CDR3 reads TGTGCCAGCAGTGCCGGGACTCCGTCCTACGAGCAGTACTTC. Translating it yields CASSAGTPSYEQYF.

This clonotype has just a few counts. The chain is built from TRBV6-5 and TRBJ2-7; the D gene is possibly TRBD2 (6 bases). Germline V gene data show CDR1 as MNHEY and CDR2 as SVGAGI. Trimming cost V 3 bases and J 0 bases, with 15 bases left between them. This CDR3 is 16 amino acids long. CDR3 nucleotide sequence: TGTGCCAGCAGTTATCGGGGGAGCCCTTACTCCTACGAGCAGTACTTC. Translating it yields CASSYRGSPYSYEQYF.

Points on this clonotype: A much larger clone lies one base from this, so it may be a read error. The chain links TRBV20-1 to TRBJ2-7, with 10 nucleotides matching TRBD1. The germline V gene encodes CDR1 DFQATT and CDR2 SNEGSKA (reference sequence). The CDR3 length is 14 residues. The CDR3 region is CSAQTGTGVYGQYF. The CDR3, as DNA: TGCAGTGCTCAAACCGGGACAGGGGTTTACGGGCAGTACTTC.

CDR3 sequence reads: CARYGGDGYTF. For the CDR3, the DNA is TGTGCCAGATATGGAGGGGATGGCTACACCTTC. The gene calls are TRBV2 and TRBJ1-2, with a weak D call TRBD1 (5 bases). V lost 9 bases and J lost 6, with 11 bases in between. The length of the CDR3 is 11 residues. The germline V gene encodes CDR1 SNHLY and CDR2 FYNNEI.

This clonotype was seen a handful of times. The chain links TRBV12-3 or TRBV12-4 to TRBJ1-1, with TRBD1 matching over 10 bases. The CDR3 runs to 17 residues. V lost 0 bases, J lost 4 bases, and 8 bases stayed unmatched. The CDR3 loop reads CASSLAVFGTGVTEAFF. Written as DNA, the CDR3 is TGTGCCAGCAGTTTAGCCGTTTTTGGGACAGGGGTCACTGAAGCTTTCTTT.

The V call is TRBV20-1, the J call TRBJ2-1, with 7 bases aligning to TRBD2. The J segment lost 9 bases and the V segment lost 0 bases, leaving 11 bases of the junction unmatched. Germline CDR1 reads DFQATT; CDR2 reads SNEGSKA (reference sequence). The CDR3 contains 15 residues. CDR3 in amino acids: CSARDGVAGESEQFF. The DNA for the CDR3 is TGCAGTGCTAGAGATGGGGTGGCGGGAGAAAGTGAGCAGTTCTTC.

This clonotype was counted between two and nine times. The chain recombines TRBV20-1 with TRBJ2-7; maybe TRBD1 (7 bases). V gave up 6 bases and J gave up 2 bases, with 17 bases separating them. This CDR3 region has 14 residues. CDR1 DFQATT and CDR2 SNEGSKA come from the germline V gene (reference sequence). DNA for the CDR3: TGCAGTGCCGCGCGGGGACAGTTCCCCTACGAGCAGTACTTC. This codes for CSAARGQFPYEQYF.

This chain uses TRBV7-2 with TRBJ1-2; D remains ambiguous. The CDR3 loop spans 13 amino acids. Between the trimmed V and J ends, which lost 2 bases and 8 bases, there was a span of 12 bases. Germline V gene data show CDR1 as SGHTA and CDR2 as FQGNSA. CDR3 sequence: CASSLRQTQGYTF. The CDR3 region has the DNA TGTGCCAGCAGCTTAAGACAAACACAGGGCTACACCTTC.

This sequence joins TRBV6-6 and TRBJ1-4; possibly TRBD1 for D (5 bases). Trimming cost V 5 bases and J 8 bases, with 21 bases left between them. The CDR3 covers 16 residues. Germline V gene data show CDR1 as MNHNY and CDR2 as SVGAGI (reference sequence). The CDR3 DNA reads as TGTGCCAGCAGTCCTCCGGGCGGGGGGGGTGGCGAAAAACTGTTTTTT. Encoded protein: CASSPPGGGGGEKLFF.

This clonotype has just a few counts. This chain joins TRBV29-1 and TRBJ1-2; D gene unclear. The CDR3 sequence is 13 residues long. Deletions cut 1 base from V and 2 bases from J, with 8 bases between. The germline V gene encodes CDR1 SQVTM and CDR2 ANQGSEA. CDR3 sequence: CSVEAWQNYGYTF. CDR3 nucleotide sequence: TGCAGCGTTGAAGCTTGGCAGAACTATGGCTACACCTTC.

The V call is TRBV7-9, the J call TRBJ2-7; a weak D match, TRBD2 (5 bases). Per the germline V gene, CDR1 is SEHNR and CDR2 is FQNEAQ (reference sequence). Trimming took off 7 bases at V and 1 base at J, with 11 bases between the two ends. This CDR3 is 13 amino acids long. CDR3 bases: TGTGCCAGCACGGGGTCTCCTTCCTACGAGCAGTACTTC. Residues: CASTGSPSYEQYF.

This clonotype was found many times. V gene TRBV5-1 combines with J gene TRBJ1-1; D gene unclear. Germline-derived CDR1 and CDR2 are SGHRS and YFSETQ. Trimming left V 0 bases short and J 1 base short, with 4 bases between. This CDR3 contains 13 residues. CDR3 region: CASSLVPNTEAFF. The CDR3 DNA sequence: TGCGCCAGCAGCTTGGTTCCGAACACTGAAGCTTTCTTT. Full variable domain (remainder filled in from reference TRBV5-1 and TRBJ1-1): KAGVTQTPRYLIKTRGQQVTLSCSPISGHRSVSWYQQTPGQGLQFLFEYFSETQRNKGNFPGRFSGRQFSNSRSEMNVSTLELGDSALYLCASSLVPNTEAFFGQGTRLTVV.

The V and J genes are TRBV7-9 and TRBJ1-3; 8 nucleotides line up with TRBD1. J was trimmed by 1 base and V by 5 bases; bases with no gene match: 1. This CDR3 has 14 amino acids. CDR1 is SEHNR and CDR2 is FQNEAQ in the germline V gene (reference sequence). The CDR3 spells CASSRTGSGNTIYF. The CDR3 nucleotides are TGTGCCAGCAGCAGGACAGGGTCTGGAAACACCATATATTTT. Full variable domain (rest looked up from reference TRBV7-9 and TRBJ1-3): DTGVSQNPRHKITKRGQNVTFRCDPISEHNRLYWYRQTLGQGPEFLTYFQNEAQLEKSRLLSDRFSAERPKGSFSTLEIQRTEQGDSAMYLCASSRTGSGNTIYFGEGSWLTVV.

This chain links TRBV15 with TRBJ2-3; a possible D gene is TRBD1 (6 bases). The V end was cut by 7 bases, the J end by 1 base, with 9 bases between. This CDR3 region has 13 residues. Germline V gene data show CDR1 as LNHNV and CDR2 as YYDKDF (reference sequence). In DNA form, the CDR3 reads TGTGCCACCACTGAGGGGGGCACAGATACGCAGTATTTT. As protein: CATTEGGTDTQYF.

This clonotype was counted between two and nine times. This rearrangement joins TRBV5-1 to TRBJ1-1; possibly TRBD1 for D (5 bases). The CDR3 covers 15 residues. Trimming removed 5 bases at V and 1 base at J, with 15 bases between. Germline CDR1 is SGHRS and CDR2 is YFSETQ. In DNA form, the CDR3 reads TGCGCCAGCAGAAATGGGGGACGGGAGAACACTGAAGCTTTCTTT. Protein sequence: CASRNGGRENTEAFF.

V usage is TRBV4-3 and J usage is TRBJ2-5, with 9 positions matching TRBD1. Germline V CDR1 and CDR2: LGHNA, YSLEER. The V gene end was trimmed by 1 base and the J gene end by 11 bases; junction bases not matched to a gene: 14. The CDR3 spans 16 residues. CDR3 sequence: CASSQARTGGVNGQYF. The CDR3 DNA reads as TGCGCCAGCAGCCAAGCACGAACAGGGGGCGTAAACGGGCAGTACTTC.

This clonotype has a count of ten or more. This chain uses TRBV6-5 with TRBJ2-2; 8 bases are a match to TRBD1. V shed 6 bases, J shed 4 bases, and the junction held 4 bases outside the gene matches. The CDR3 contains 14 residues. Germline CDR1 is MNHEY and CDR2 is SVGAGI. The CDR3 loop reads CASSTGQVTGELFF. The DNA for the CDR3 is TGTGCCAGCAGCACGGGACAGGTCACCGGGGAGCTGTTTTTT.

In this sample, this clonotype turned up a few times. V and J are TRBV7-2 and TRBJ2-7; 7 nucleotides line up with TRBD1. V shed 5 bases and J 4 bases; nucleotides not matched to a gene: 8. Germline values: CDR1 SGHTA, CDR2 FQGNSA. The CDR3 is made up of 14 amino acids. Written as DNA, the CDR3 is TGTGCCAGCAGCCCAGACAGGGACATATACGAGCAGTACTTC. It yields the protein CASSPDRDIYEQYF.

V usage is TRBV5-1 and J usage is TRBJ2-7; 7 nucleotides line up with TRBD1. CDR1 is SGHRS, CDR2 YFSETQ, per germline. This CDR3 is 15 amino acids long. V lost 0 bases and J lost 7; bases outside the gene matches: 10. CDR3 DNA: TGCGCCAGCAGCTTGGACCCAACAGGGGTGGGTGAGCAGTACTTC. Its translation is CASSLDPTGVGEQYF.